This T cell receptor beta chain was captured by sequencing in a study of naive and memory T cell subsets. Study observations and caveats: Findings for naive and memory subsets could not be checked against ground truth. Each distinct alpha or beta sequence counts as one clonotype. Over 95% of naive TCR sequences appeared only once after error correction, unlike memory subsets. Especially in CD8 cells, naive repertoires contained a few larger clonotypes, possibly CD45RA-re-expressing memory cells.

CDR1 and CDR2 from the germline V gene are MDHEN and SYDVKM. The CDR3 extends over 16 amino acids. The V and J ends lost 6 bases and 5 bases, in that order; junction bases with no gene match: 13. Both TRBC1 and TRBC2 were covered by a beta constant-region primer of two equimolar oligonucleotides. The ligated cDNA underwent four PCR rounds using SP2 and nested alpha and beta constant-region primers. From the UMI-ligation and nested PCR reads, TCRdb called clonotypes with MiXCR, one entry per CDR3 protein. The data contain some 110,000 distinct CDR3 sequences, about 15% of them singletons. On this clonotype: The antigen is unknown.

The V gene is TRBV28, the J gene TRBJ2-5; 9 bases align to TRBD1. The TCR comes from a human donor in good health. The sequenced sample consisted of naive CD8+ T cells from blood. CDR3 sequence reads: CASSDTGTGSRETQYF. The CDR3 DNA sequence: TGTGCCAGCAGCGATACCGGGACAGGGAGTAGGGAGACCCAGTACTTC.